This T cell receptor beta chain comes out of a study of cytomegalovirus exposure and HLA in healthy donors. The CDR3 extends over 16 amino acids. The germline V gene has CDR1 SGHRS and CDR2 YFSETQ. The V segment lost 4 bases and the J segment 4 bases; nucleotides outside the gene matches: 7. Researchers ran the PCR with 60 Vbeta and 13 Jbeta primers. The repertoire was sequenced with immunoSEQ multiplex PCR; TCRdb's copy has only in-frame clones and lacks some. The table includes 110,000 to 150,000 clones, around 79% detected once. This clonotype was sampled from a male donor in good health and CMV-seronegative. The V call is TRBV5-1, the J call TRBJ2-5; 13 nucleotides align to TRBD2. The material sequenced was PBMCs. CDR3 nucleotide sequence: TGCGCCAGCAGCCCAGGACTAGCGGGAGCGTCAGAGACCCAGTACTTC. This codes for CASSPGLAGASETQYF.